The clone carrying this T cell receptor beta chain was picked up a small number of times. Its antigen remains unidentified. These data originate in a study of vaccination and CD4 T cells after COVID-19. CDR3 length: 13 amino acids. V was clipped by 8 bases and J by 2 bases, with 11 bases between them. In germline, CDR1 is MNHNS, CDR2 SASEGT. Cultured CD4+ T-cell DNA underwent Oncomine TCR Beta short-read sequencing. TCRdb re-derived calls from the PCR reads in MiXCR, one entry per CDR3 protein. The repertoire holds 3,500 to 4,500 distinct CDR3 sequences, with approximately 16% as singletons. Specified treatment: approximately nine-day PBMC culture with coronavirus spike peptide pools or control peptides (ViraFEST assay). After expanding antigen-specific T cells with peptide pools, ViraFEST sequenced their TCRs.

The receptor's source is a human donor who had recovered from COVID-19. J is TRBJ2-3 and V is TRBV6-1; no clear D gene. Sequenced: CD4+ T cells from blood, cultured in vitro. The CDR3 here is CASGLGHTDTQYF. CDR3 sequence (DNA): TGTGCCAGCGGCCTAGGTCACACAGATACGCAGTATTTT.